This is a list of T cell receptor beta chains from one sample in a study of blood T cell repertoires in COVID-19. This table comes from immunoSEQ multiplex PCR, and its TCRdb copy is limited to in-frame clones, with some not included. The profile covers 70,000 to 100,000 clones, with around three quarters appearing a single time and 3.5% to 4.5% taken by the ten largest. Sequenced material: peripheral blood. The receptors derive from a woman aged 45-60 years with acute or convalescent COVID-19. The CDR3 runs from the conserved cysteine through the conserved F or W. The order of the fields is clone size, D gene, J gene, V gene, CDR3 protein, CDR3 DNA. D genes are given only for firm matches. Clone size, where shown, is once, few, many, or a class for clones that have expanded.

size: .; D: .; J: TRBJ2-7; V: TRBV28; CDR3: CASGLGGTYEQYF; DNA: TGTGCCAGCGGCCTCGGGGGTACCTACGAGCAGTACTTC
size: .; D: TRBD1; J: TRBJ1-1; V: TRBV30; CDR3: CAWSVQGRTEAFF; DNA: TGTGCCTGGAGTGTACAGGGGCGGACTGAAGCTTTCTTT
size: .; D: .; J: TRBJ1-5; V: TRBV6-2/TRBV6-3; CDR3: CASSTGTVNQPQHF; DNA: TGTGCCAGCAGTACTGGGACTGTCAATCAGCCCCAGCATTTT
size: few; D: TRBD1; J: TRBJ1-4; V: TRBV5-6; CDR3: CASSLGQGRGKLFF; DNA: TGTGCCAGCAGCTTGGGACAGGGGAGAGGAAAACTGTTTTTT
size: .; D: TRBD1; J: TRBJ1-2; V: TRBV7-2; CDR3: CASSLGVGQGADGYTF; DNA: TGTGCCAGCAGCTTAGGGGTGGGACAGGGGGCAGATGGCTACACCTTC
size: .; D: TRBD2; J: TRBJ2-1; V: TRBV27; CDR3: CASSLSLADSYNEQFF; DNA: TGTGCCAGCAGTTTATCGCTAGCGGATTCCTACAATGAGCAGTTCTTC
size: .; D: .; J: TRBJ1-1; V: TRBV2; CDR3: CASSERGRNTEAFF; DNA: TGTGCCAGCAGTGAAAGGGGCAGGAACACTGAAGCTTTCTTT
size: .; D: .; J: TRBJ1-1; V: TRBV27; CDR3: CASTPGAGMSTEAFF; DNA: TGTGCCAGCACCCCTGGCGCAGGGATGAGCACTGAAGCTTTCTTT
size: .; D: .; J: TRBJ1-1; V: TRBV5-1; CDR3: CASGETGMNTEAFF; DNA: TGCGCCAGCGGAGAGACAGGTATGAACACTGAAGCTTTCTTT
size: .; D: .; J: TRBJ2-7; V: TRBV5-6; CDR3: CASSLYPRGVGYEQYF; DNA: TGTGCCAGCAGCCTATACCCCAGGGGGGTAGGGTACGAGCAGTACTTC
size: few; D: .; J: TRBJ1-1; V: TRBV19; CDR3: CASSLGGPNTEAFF; DNA: TGTGCCAGTAGCTTGGGGGGGCCGAACACTGAAGCTTTCTTT
size: .; D: TRBD1; J: TRBJ2-2; V: TRBV7-8; CDR3: CASTLGTGYTGELFF; DNA: TGTGCCAGCACCCTTGGGACAGGGTATACCGGGGAGCTGTTTTTT
size: .; D: TRBD1; J: TRBJ1-4; V: TRBV13; CDR3: CASSTGQGGEKLFF; DNA: TGTGCCAGCAGCACCGGACAGGGAGGTGAAAAACTGTTTTTT
size: once; D: TRBD1; J: TRBJ1-6; V: TRBV6-1; CDR3: CASSEFFYGTGAYNSPLHF; DNA: TGTGCCAGCAGTGAGTTTTTCTACGGGACAGGAGCCTATAATTCACCCCTCCACTTT
size: .; D: .; J: TRBJ1-3; V: TRBV14; CDR3: CASSPTWSIGNTIYF; DNA: TGTGCCAGCAGCCCGACGTGGAGCATTGGAAACACCATATATTTT
size: .; D: .; J: TRBJ1-6; V: TRBV28; CDR3: CASSPNPRLNKSPLHF; DNA: TGTGCCAGCAGTCCAAACCCCCGCCTTAACAAATCACCCCTCCACTTT
size: .; D: TRBD1; J: TRBJ1-5; V: TRBV2; CDR3: CASSEGDRGYTQPQHF; DNA: TGTGCCAGCAGTGAAGGGGACAGGGGGTATACTCAGCCCCAGCATTTT
size: few; D: .; J: TRBJ1-2; V: TRBV29-1; CDR3: CSADTGYTF; DNA: TGCAGCGCCGACACCGGCTACACCTTC
size: .; D: TRBD1; J: TRBJ1-1; V: TRBV5-1; CDR3: CASSFRQGSEAFF; DNA: TGCGCCAGCAGCTTCCGACAGGGATCTGAAGCTTTCTTT
size: few; D: TRBD1; J: TRBJ1-5; V: TRBV28; CDR3: CATAPPGQGSNQPQHF; DNA: TGTGCCACCGCCCCCCCGGGACAGGGTAGCAATCAGCCCCAGCATTTT
size: .; D: .; J: TRBJ1-1; V: TRBV29-1; CDR3: CSVEDQGQNTEAFF; DNA: TGCAGCGTTGAAGATCAGGGACAGAACACTGAAGCTTTCTTT
size: .; D: .; J: TRBJ1-3; V: TRBV5-1; CDR3: CASRLRPGNSGNTIYF; DNA: TGCGCCAGCAGGCTCAGACCGGGAAACTCTGGAAACACCATATATTTT
size: .; D: TRBD1; J: TRBJ1-2; V: TRBV5-6; CDR3: CASSPGTGGGYGYTF; DNA: TGTGCCAGCAGCCCTGGGACAGGGGGAGGATATGGCTACACCTTC